Below are 26 T cell receptor beta chains sequenced from a single sample in a study of vaccination effects on CD4 cells after COVID-19. The assay was immunoSEQ multiplex PCR, and TCRdb's table has in-frame clones only and misses some. The sample records some 68,000 clones, around 81% being singletons. Peptide-pool stimulation followed by sequencing identified expanded antigen-specific CD4+ clonotypes in the ViraFEST assay. Once cultured for approximately ten days, the cells underwent separation to obtain CD4+ T cells. Each participant was given two doses of one vaccine (BNT162b2 or mRNA-1273). These receptors have no known antigen. The material sequenced was CD4+ T cells from PBMCs cultured with HCoV-229E spike peptides, taken after COVID-19 vaccination. The source of these receptors is a human donor who received a COVID-19 vaccine.

This sequence joins TRBV7-2 and TRBJ1-2; D possibly corresponds to TRBD1 (5 bases). This CDR3 has 15 amino acids. Germline assignment: CDR1 SGHTA and CDR2 FQGNSA. V lost 4 bases, J lost 5 bases, and 17 bases lay in between. The CDR3 loop reads CASSSSAPGYYGYTF. The CDR3 DNA reads as TGTGCCAGCAGCTCCTCGGCCCCAGGGTATTATGGCTACACCTTC.

This clone was counted only a few times. The chain recombines TRBV20-1 with TRBJ2-1; D possibly uses TRBD1 or TRBD2 (6 bases each). Germline V CDR1 and CDR2: DFQATT, SNEGSKA (reference sequence). The CDR3 has 10 residues. With 6 bases removed from V and 9 bases from J, the gap between germline ends came to 9 bases. The CDR3 reads CSAWGAEQFF. In nucleotides, the CDR3 is TGCAGTGCCTGGGGGGCTGAGCAGTTCTTC.

The chain carries TRBV29-1 and TRBJ2-1; the match to TRBD2 covers 8 bases. The length of the CDR3 is 10 residues. Germline assignment: CDR1 SQVTM and CDR2 ANQGSEA. Trimming cost V 6 bases and J 15 bases; bases outside gene matches: 7. The CDR3 loop reads CSVKSGGTFF. CDR3 bases: TGCAGCGTGAAGAGCGGGGGTACGTTCTTC.

The chain is built from TRBV4-1 and TRBJ2-5; 8 bases are a match to TRBD2. Germline trimming cut 4 bases from V and 5 bases from J; bases unmatched to any gene: 9. Germline V gene data show CDR1 as MGHRA and CDR2 as YSYEKL. This CDR3 is 15 amino acids long. The CDR3 region has the DNA TGCGCCAGCAGCCGATACGGGGGGGCAGGGGAGACCCAGTACTTC. This gives the protein CASSRYGGAGETQYF.

This chain uses TRBV3-1 (or the pseudogene TRBV3-2) with TRBJ2-7; D not resolved. The germline gives CDR1 LGHDT, CDR2 YNNKEL (reference sequence). The CDR3 sequence is 17 residues long. Trimming shortened V by 5 bases and J by 0 bases, and 20 bases separated the two germline ends. In DNA form, the CDR3 reads TGTGCCAGCAGCAAAAGCTTAGAGGACGTAGCCTCCTACGAGCAGTACGTC. Protein product: CASSKSLEDVASYEQYV.

This chain uses TRBV24-1 with TRBJ1-5; D call uncertain. The CDR3 totals 13 residues. Germline-derived CDR1 and CDR2 are KGHDR and SFDVKD. V lost 3 bases to trimming and J lost 8 bases, with 10 bases between them. The CDR3 reads CATSDPGGKPQHF. The DNA of the CDR3 is TGTGCCACCAGTGATCCGGGAGGGAAGCCCCAGCATTTT.

This chain connects TRBV7-9 to TRBJ1-4; possibly TRBD1 for D (5 bases). Per germline, CDR1 SEHNR and CDR2 FQNEAQ (reference sequence). Between the trimmed V and J ends, which lost 4 bases and 9 bases, there was a span of 15 bases. The length of the CDR3 is 14 residues. The CDR3: CASSCRDWPKKLFF. The CDR3 DNA is TGTGCCAGCAGCTGTAGGGACTGGCCCAAAAAACTGTTTTTT.

The gene calls are TRBV10-3 and TRBJ2-6, with D perhaps TRBD1 (6 bases). The V end lost 6 bases, the J end lost 3 bases, and 21 bases lay between the germline ends. This CDR3 is 18 amino acids long. From germline, CDR1 is ENHRY and CDR2 SYGVKD. The CDR3 here is CAIRTDKQGVVGANVLTF. In nucleotides, the CDR3 is TGTGCCATCAGGACCGATAAACAGGGAGTTGTTGGGGCCAACGTCCTGACTTTC.

The gene calls are TRBV6-5 and TRBJ1-3; D is ambiguous. Trimming shortened V by 0 bases and J by 3 bases, and 9 bases separated the two germline ends. CDR3 size: 15 residues. Germline lookup yields CDR1 MNHEY and CDR2 SVGAGI. CDR3 loop: CASSYSWGGGNTIYF. The CDR3 DNA sequence: TGTGCCAGCAGTTACTCGTGGGGAGGTGGAAACACCATATATTTT.

The chain's CDR3 is CASSLSTGARSPLHF. The DNA for the CDR3 is TGTGCCAGCAGCTTGAGTACTGGGGCGCGATCACCCCTCCACTTT. The chain combines TRBV5-5 with TRBJ1-6, with D possibly being TRBD1 (5 bases). Per germline, CDR1 SGHKS and CDR2 YYEKEE (reference sequence). CDR3 length: 15 amino acids. Trimming took off 1 base at V and 10 bases at J, with 15 bases between the two ends.

The genes are TRBV19 and TRBJ2-5; a weak D match, TRBD1 (5 bases). The germline V and J ends were trimmed by 0 bases and 1 base, with 9 bases remaining between them. This CDR3 region has 15 residues. Germline V gene lookup returns CDR1 LNHDA and CDR2 SQIVND (reference sequence). In DNA form, the CDR3 reads TGTGCCAGTAGTATAGACCCGACAGCCCAAGAGACCCAGTACTTC. It yields the protein CASSIDPTAQETQYF.

V usage is TRBV9 and J usage is TRBJ2-5; 9 bases agree with TRBD2. The CDR3 spans 16 residues. The germline V gene encodes CDR1 SGDLS and CDR2 YYNGEE. The trim removed 0 bases at V and 4 bases at J, leaving 7 bases unmatched. In DNA form, the CDR3 reads TGTGCCAGCAGCGTAGGGGCGGGGGGGCGACCAGAGACCCAGTACTTC. Translation: CASSVGAGGRPETQYF.

The rearrangement joins TRBV20-1 to TRBJ2-1; the D is unclear. This CDR3 comprises 11 residues. Germline V gene data show CDR1 as DFQATT and CDR2 as SNEGSKA (reference sequence). The V end was cut by 6 bases, the J end by 6 bases, with 9 bases between. The CDR3 reads CSARSVNEQFF. CDR3 DNA sequence: TGCAGTGCCAGATCGGTCAATGAGCAGTTCTTC.

A single count supports this clone. This chain connects TRBV19 to TRBJ2-2; 9 bases are shared with TRBD2. The CDR3 loop spans 16 amino acids. Germline trimming cut 5 bases from V and 3 bases from J; bases unmatched to any gene: 7. Germline CDR1 reads LNHDA; CDR2 reads SQIVND (reference sequence). In DNA, the CDR3 is TGTGCCAGTAGTCAGCGGGGGGCCACGGACACCGGGGAGCTGTTTTTT. It codes for CASSQRGATDTGELFF.

The chain joins TRBV11-3 to TRBJ2-5; D remains ambiguous. V was pared by 3 bases and J by 3 bases, with 8 bases between. This CDR3 spans 13 amino acids. CDR1 is SGHNT, CDR2 YENEEA, per germline. The CDR3 sequence: CASSFQAEETQYF. The CDR3 DNA reads TGTGCCAGCAGCTTTCAGGCAGAAGAGACCCAGTACTTC.

V is TRBV11-2 and J is TRBJ1-6; possibly TRBD1 for D (5 bases). Germline V CDR1 and CDR2: SGHAT, FQNNGV. The V and J ends lost 1 base and 10 bases respectively, with 17 bases between them. CDR3 length: 16 amino acids. The CDR3 loop is CASSLVGAGLGSPLHF. CDR3 bases: TGTGCCAGCAGCTTAGTGGGTGCAGGGTTAGGCTCACCCCTCCACTTT. The whole variable domain, filled in from reference TRBV11-2 and TRBJ1-6, reads EAGVAQSPRYKIIEKRQSVAFWCNPISGHATLYWYQQILGQGPKLLIQFQNNGVVDDSQLPKDRFSAERLKGVDSTLKIQPAKLEDSAVYLCASSLVGAGLGSPLHFGNGTRLTVT.

The gene calls are TRBV30 and TRBJ2-2; TRBD1 aligns across 7 bases. The trim removed 8 bases at V and 6 bases at J, leaving 6 bases unmatched. This CDR3 contains 12 residues. Germline V gene lookup returns CDR1 GTSNPN and CDR2 SVGIG (reference sequence). The CDR3 loop reads CARDRVPGELFF. CDR3 DNA sequence: TGTGCCAGAGACAGGGTCCCCGGGGAGCTGTTTTTT.

The chain links TRBV7-9 to TRBJ1-2; TRBD1 agrees at 10 bases. Trimming removed 5 bases from V and 4 bases from J; junction bases left unmatched: 7. The CDR3 loop spans 15 amino acids. Germline V gene data show CDR1 as SEHNR and CDR2 as FQNEAQ (reference sequence). The CDR3 here is CASSQSDRGVYGYTF. The CDR3, as DNA: TGTGCCAGCAGCCAATCGGACAGGGGGGTCTATGGCTACACCTTC.

The chain recombines TRBV18 with TRBJ1-5; D is uncertain. CDR1 and CDR2 (germline): KGHSH, LQKENI. The V and J ends lost 4 bases and 1 base respectively, with 11 bases between them. The CDR3 spans 15 residues. The DNA for the CDR3 is TGTGCCAGCTCACTCACCGGACCGAGCAATCAGCCCCAGCATTTT. Protein product: CASSLTGPSNQPQHF.

This clone came up once. This rearrangement joins TRBV6-6 to TRBJ2-7; perhaps TRBD1 as D (6 bases). Germline assignment: CDR1 MNHNY and CDR2 SVGAGI (reference sequence). The CDR3 length is 13 residues. Deletions cut 5 bases from V and 6 bases from J, with 14 bases between. The CDR3 loop is CASSIQGGREQYV. CDR3 nucleotides: TGTGCCAGCAGTATACAGGGCGGACGCGAGCAGTACGTC.

This clone was seen only once. This chain connects TRBV2 to TRBJ1-4, with 10 nucleotides matching TRBD1. The V gene's germline CDR1 is SNHLY and CDR2 FYNNEI. Unmatched junction bases numbered 12, after V lost 3 bases and J lost 8 bases. The CDR3 consists of 17 residues. The CDR3 sequence is CASSDIMGTGVGEKLFF. The CDR3 DNA is TGTGCCAGCAGTGATATCATGGGGACAGGGGTCGGGGAAAAACTGTTTTTT.

The J gene is TRBJ2-5, the V gene TRBV5-1; 9 bases fit TRBD2. Germline-derived CDR1 and CDR2 are SGHRS and YFSETQ. V shed 0 bases and J 1 base; nucleotides not matched to a gene: 1. The CDR3 loop spans 15 amino acids. CDR3 residues: CASSLVSGGQETQYF. CDR3 bases: TGCGCCAGCAGCTTGGTTAGCGGGGGCCAAGAGACCCAGTACTTC.

This chain links TRBV24-1 with TRBJ2-7; perhaps TRBD1 as D (8 bases). CDR3 length: 13 amino acids. The V and J ends lost 9 bases and 2 bases respectively, with 13 bases between them. Germline V CDR1 and CDR2: KGHDR, SFDVKD. The CDR3 sequence: CATGTGGAYEQYV. The DNA for the CDR3 is TGTGCCACCGGAACAGGGGGGGCCTACGAGCAGTACGTC.

The rearrangement uses TRBV5-1 and TRBJ1-2, with a weak D call TRBD1 (6 bases). CDR1 is SGHRS, CDR2 YFSETQ, per germline. V was trimmed by 5 bases and J by 3 bases, leaving 17 bases between them. CDR3 length equals 15 residues. The chain's CDR3 is CASSQQTGGYYGYTF. The CDR3 nucleotides are TGCGCCAGCAGTCAACAGACAGGCGGCTACTATGGCTACACCTTC.

The chain has TRBV6-5 and TRBJ1-3; D remains unclear. Germline CDR1 and CDR2: MNHEY and SVGAGI. The CDR3 extends over 16 amino acids. The V gene lost 2 bases and the J gene lost 0 bases, with 11 bases spanning the gap. CDR3 in DNA: TGTGCCAGCAGTTACGCCGGACCTTTCTCTGGAAACACCATATATTTT. This encodes CASSYAGPFSGNTIYF.

The rearrangement links TRBV9 to TRBJ1-2; TRBD1 agrees at 11 bases. Per the germline V gene, CDR1 is SGDLS and CDR2 is YYNGEE. With V trimmed by 3 bases and J by 3 bases, 7 bases remained unmatched. The CDR3 sequence is 16 residues long. CDR3 DNA sequence: TGTGCCAGCAGCGCCGCGGACAGGGGGCAGCACTATGGCTACACCTTC. Translating gives CASSAADRGQHYGYTF.